Sequencing of this T cell receptor beta chain was carried out in a study of T cell clonality in common variable immunodeficiency. Notes on the study in general: Patient heterogeneity in the CVID cohort limited correlations between repertoire features and clinical complications.

This CDR3 has 14 residues. Germline lookup yields CDR1 SGHTA and CDR2 FQGNSA. Trimming removed 2 bases at V and 3 bases at J, with 10 bases between. Sequencing used immunoSEQ multiplex PCR; TCRdb keeps in-frame clones, though not all of them. The data show about 52,000 clones, with none appearing a single time. This clone showed up many times. The antigen is unknown. The CDR3 end falls 3 residues outside the read, so it is completed with the germline J gene. What was sequenced was peripheral blood mononuclear cells. The receptor was derived from a person between 18 and 75 years old in good health. The chain couples TRBV7-2 to TRBJ1-1; the D is unclear. The sequenced CDR3 bases are TGTGCCAGCAGCTTAAGGAGCGGGGACACTGAA. The encoded protein is CASSLRSGDTE. The full-length CDR3 reads as CASSLRSGDTEAFF.